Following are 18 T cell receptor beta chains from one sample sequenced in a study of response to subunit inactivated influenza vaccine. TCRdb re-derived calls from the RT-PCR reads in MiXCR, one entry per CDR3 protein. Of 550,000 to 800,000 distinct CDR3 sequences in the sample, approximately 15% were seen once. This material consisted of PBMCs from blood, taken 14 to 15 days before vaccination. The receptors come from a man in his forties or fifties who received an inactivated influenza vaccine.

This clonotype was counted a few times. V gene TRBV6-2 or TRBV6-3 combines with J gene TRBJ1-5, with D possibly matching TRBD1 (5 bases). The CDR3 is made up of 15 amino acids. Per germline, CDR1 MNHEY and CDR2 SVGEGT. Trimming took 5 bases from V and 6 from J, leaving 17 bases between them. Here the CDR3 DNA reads TGTGCCAGCAGTCTCGGGACCGTTAATCTTCAGCCCCAGCATTTT. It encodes CASSLGTVNLQPQHF.

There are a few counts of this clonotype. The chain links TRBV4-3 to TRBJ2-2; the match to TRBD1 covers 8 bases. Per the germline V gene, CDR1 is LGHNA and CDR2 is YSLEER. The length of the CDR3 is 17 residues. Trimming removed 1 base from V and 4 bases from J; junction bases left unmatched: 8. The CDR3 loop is CASSQARTGKFTGELFF. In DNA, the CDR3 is TGCGCCAGCAGCCAAGCTAGGACAGGGAAGTTCACCGGGGAGCTGTTTTTT.

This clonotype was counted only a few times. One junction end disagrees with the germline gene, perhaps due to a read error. The CDR3 coding sequence is TGTGCCATCAGGGAGTGGGGACTAGCGGGGCAGCAGTTCTTC. Amino acid sequence: CAIREWGLAGQQFF. The chain recombines TRBV10-3 with TRBJ2-1, with TRBD2 identical over 13 bases. The germline V gene encodes CDR1 ENHRY and CDR2 SYGVKD. The CDR3 sequence is 14 residues long.

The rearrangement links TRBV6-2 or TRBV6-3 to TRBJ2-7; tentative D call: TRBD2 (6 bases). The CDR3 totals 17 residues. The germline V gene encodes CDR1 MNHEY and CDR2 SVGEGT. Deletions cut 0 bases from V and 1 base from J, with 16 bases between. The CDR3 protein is CASSYSMGEALSYEQYF. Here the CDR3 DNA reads TGTGCCAGCAGTTACTCGATGGGGGAGGCCCTGTCCTACGAGCAGTACTTC.

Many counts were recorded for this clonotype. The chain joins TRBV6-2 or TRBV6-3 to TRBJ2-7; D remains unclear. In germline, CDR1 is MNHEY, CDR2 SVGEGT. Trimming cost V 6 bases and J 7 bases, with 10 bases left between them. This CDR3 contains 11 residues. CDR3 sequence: CASSYPEEQYF. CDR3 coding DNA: TGTGCCAGCAGCTACCCTGAGGAGCAGTACTTC.

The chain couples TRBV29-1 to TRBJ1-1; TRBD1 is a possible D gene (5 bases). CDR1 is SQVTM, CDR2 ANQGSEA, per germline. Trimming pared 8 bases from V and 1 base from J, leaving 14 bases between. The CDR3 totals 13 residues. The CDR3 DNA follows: TGCAGCTCTCGACAGAACAGGAACACTGAAGCTTTCTTT. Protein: CSSRQNRNTEAFF.

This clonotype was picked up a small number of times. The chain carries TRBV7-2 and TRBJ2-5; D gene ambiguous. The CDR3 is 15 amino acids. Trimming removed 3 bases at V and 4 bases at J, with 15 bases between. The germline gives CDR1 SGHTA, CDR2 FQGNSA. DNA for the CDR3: TGTGCCAGCAGCTTTCAGGATCCAGGACGAGAGACCCAGTACTTC. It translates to CASSFQDPGRETQYF.

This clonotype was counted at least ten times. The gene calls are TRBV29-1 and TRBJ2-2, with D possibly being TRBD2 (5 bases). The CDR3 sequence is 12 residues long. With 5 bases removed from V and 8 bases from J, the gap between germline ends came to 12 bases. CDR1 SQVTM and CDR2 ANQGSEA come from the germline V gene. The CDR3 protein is CSVPRPGGELFF. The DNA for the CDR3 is TGCAGCGTTCCACGGCCGGGGGGGGAGCTGTTTTTT.

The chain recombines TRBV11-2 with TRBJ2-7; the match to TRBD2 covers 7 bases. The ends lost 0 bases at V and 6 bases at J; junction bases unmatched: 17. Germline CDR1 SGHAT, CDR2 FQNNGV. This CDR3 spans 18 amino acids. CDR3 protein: CASSLDGFGRENFVEQYF. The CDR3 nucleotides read TGTGCCAGCAGCTTAGACGGTTTCGGGCGGGAGAATTTCGTCGAGCAGTACTTC.

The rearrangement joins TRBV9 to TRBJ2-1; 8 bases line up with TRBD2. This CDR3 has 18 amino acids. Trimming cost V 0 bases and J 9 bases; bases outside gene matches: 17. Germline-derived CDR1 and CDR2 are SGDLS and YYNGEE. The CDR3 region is CASSVVGNLAGTLGEQFF. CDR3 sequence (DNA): TGTGCCAGCAGCGTAGTGGGTAACCTAGCGGGTACCCTCGGTGAGCAGTTCTTC.

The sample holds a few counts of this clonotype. CDR3 nucleotides: TGTGCCAGCAGCTTAGGCCGGGACAATAGCAATCAGCCCCAGCATTTT. Amino acid sequence: CASSLGRDNSNQPQHF. This chain joins TRBV11-2 and TRBJ1-5; a weak D match, TRBD1 (6 bases). CDR1 is SGHAT, CDR2 FQNNGV, per germline. The CDR3 is 16 residues long. The V end lost 1 base, the J end lost 0 bases, and 10 bases lay between the germline ends.

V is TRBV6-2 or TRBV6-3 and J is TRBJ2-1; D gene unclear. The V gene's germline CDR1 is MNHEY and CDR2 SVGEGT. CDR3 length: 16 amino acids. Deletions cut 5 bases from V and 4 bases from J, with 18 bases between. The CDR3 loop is CASSHGWKGGYNEQFF. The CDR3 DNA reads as TGTGCCAGCAGTCACGGCTGGAAGGGTGGGTACAATGAGCAGTTCTTC.

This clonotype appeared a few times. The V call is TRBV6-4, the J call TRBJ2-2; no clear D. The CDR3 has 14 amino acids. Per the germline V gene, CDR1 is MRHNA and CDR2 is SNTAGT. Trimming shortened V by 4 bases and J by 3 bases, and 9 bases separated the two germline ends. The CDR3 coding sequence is TGTGCCAGCAGTGCGGGCAGCCACACCGGGGAGCTGTTTTTT. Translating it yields CASSAGSHTGELFF.

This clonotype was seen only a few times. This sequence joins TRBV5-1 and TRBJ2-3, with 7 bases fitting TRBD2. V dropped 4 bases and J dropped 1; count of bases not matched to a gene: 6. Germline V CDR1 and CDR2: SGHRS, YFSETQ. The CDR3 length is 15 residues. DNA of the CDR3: TGCGCCAGCAGCCTAAGCGGGGCGCGCACAGATACGCAGTATTTT. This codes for CASSLSGARTDTQYF. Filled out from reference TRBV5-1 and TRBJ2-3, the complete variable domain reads KAGVTQTPRYLIKTRGQQVTLSCSPISGHRSVSWYQQTPGQGLQFLFEYFSETQRNKGNFPGRFSGRQFSNSRSEMNVSTLELGDSALYLCASSLSGARTDTQYFGPGTRLTVL.

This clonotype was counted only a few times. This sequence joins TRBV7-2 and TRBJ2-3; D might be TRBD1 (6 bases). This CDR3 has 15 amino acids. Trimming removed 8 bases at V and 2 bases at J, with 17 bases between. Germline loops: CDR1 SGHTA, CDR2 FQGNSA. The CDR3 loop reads CASGKGHITTDTQYF. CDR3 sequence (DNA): TGTGCCAGCGGGAAGGGACACATTACCACAGATACGCAGTATTTT.

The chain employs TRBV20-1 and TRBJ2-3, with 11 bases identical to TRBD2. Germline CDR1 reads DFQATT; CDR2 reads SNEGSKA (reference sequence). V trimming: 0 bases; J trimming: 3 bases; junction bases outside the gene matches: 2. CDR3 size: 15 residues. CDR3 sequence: CSARELAGATDTQYF. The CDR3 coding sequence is TGCAGTGCTAGAGAACTAGCGGGAGCAACAGATACGCAGTATTTT.

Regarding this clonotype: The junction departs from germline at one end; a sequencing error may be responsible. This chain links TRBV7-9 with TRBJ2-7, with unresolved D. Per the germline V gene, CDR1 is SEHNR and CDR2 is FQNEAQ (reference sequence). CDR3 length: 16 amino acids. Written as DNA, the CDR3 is TGTGCCAGCAGCTTAATAAAGGGTACTCTCTCCGACGAGCAGTACTTC. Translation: CASSLIKGTLSDEQYF.

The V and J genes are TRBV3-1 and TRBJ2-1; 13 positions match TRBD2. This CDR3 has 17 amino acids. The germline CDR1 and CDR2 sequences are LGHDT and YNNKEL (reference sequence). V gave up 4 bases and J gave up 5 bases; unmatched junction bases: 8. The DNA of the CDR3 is TGTGCCAGCAGCCCAAGGACTAGCGGGAGAGGACACAATGAGCAGTTCTTC. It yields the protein CASSPRTSGRGHNEQFF.